One TCR beta chain is described in this entry. Enrolled during active infection, Seattle patients were then followed longitudinally. This sample was taken from a study of blood T cell repertoires in COVID-19. Turning to the study itself: Researchers got acute and convalescent COVID-19 samples from the United States, Italy and Spain. PBMCs, B-cell-depleted T cells, or T cells were the source of the cDNA or gDNA that made up the material.

Study processing details: Counts of nucleated cells, estimated from reference gene primer amplification, were obtained. The assay was immunoSEQ multiplex PCR, and TCRdb's table has in-frame clones only and misses some. That table is the source of V, J and clone size, and D and trimming were worked out from the DNA. Among roughly 60,000 clones listed, 80% to 85% were seen once. The CDR3 contains 18 residues. The V gene end was trimmed by 4 bases and the J gene end by 2 bases; junction bases not matched to a gene: 11. Germline V gives CDR1 MDHEN, CDR2 SYDVKM. The sequenced sample was peripheral blood. The chain uses TRBV28 and TRBJ2-7; 13 bases align to TRBD2. This TCR derives from a man younger than 45 with COVID-19, enrolled during active disease. This CDR3 reads CASSSLRTSGSRTYEQYF. Written as DNA, the CDR3 is TGTGCCAGCAGTTCGTTGAGGACTAGCGGGAGTAGGACCTACGAGCAGTACTTC.